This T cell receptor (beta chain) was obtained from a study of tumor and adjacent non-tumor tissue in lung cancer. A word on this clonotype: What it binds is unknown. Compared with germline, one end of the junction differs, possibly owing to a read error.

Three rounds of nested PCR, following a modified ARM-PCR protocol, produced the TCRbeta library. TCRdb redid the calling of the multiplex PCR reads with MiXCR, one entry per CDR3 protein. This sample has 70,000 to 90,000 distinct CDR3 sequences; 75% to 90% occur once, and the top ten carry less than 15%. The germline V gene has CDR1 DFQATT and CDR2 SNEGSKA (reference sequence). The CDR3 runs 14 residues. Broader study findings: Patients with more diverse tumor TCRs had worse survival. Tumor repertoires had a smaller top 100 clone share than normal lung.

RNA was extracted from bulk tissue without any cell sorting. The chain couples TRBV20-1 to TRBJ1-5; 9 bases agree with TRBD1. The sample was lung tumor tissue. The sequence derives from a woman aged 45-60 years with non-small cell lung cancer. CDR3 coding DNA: TGCAGTGCTAGTGATGGGACAGGGAATCAGTCCCAGCATTTT. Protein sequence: CSASDGTGNQSQHF.